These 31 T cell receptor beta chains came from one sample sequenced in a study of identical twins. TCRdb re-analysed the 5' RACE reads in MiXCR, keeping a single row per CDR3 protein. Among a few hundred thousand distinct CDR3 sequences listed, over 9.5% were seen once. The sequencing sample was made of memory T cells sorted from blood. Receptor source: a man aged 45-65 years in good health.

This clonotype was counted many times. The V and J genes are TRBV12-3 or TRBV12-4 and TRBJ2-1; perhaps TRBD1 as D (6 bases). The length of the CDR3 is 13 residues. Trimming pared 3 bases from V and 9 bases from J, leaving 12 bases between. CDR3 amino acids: CASSFPTGIEQFF. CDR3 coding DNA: TGTGCCAGCAGTTTTCCTACAGGGATTGAGCAGTTCTTC.

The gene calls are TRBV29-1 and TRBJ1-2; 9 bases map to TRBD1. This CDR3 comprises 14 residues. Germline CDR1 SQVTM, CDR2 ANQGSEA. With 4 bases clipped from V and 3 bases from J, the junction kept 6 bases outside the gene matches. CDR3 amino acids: CSVVDRGGYYGYTF. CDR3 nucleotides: TGCAGCGTTGTGGACAGGGGAGGGTACTATGGCTACACCTTC. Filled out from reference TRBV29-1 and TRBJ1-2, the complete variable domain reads SAVISQKPSRDICQRGTSLTIQCQVDSQVTMMFWYRQQPGQSLTLIATANQGSEATYESGFVIDKFPISRPNLTFSTLTVSNMSPEDSSIYLCSVVDRGGYYGYTFGSGTRLTVV.

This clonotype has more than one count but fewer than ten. The CDR3 sequence is CASTPRPSGYNEQFF. For the CDR3, the DNA is TGTGCCAGCACCCCAAGACCTAGCGGATACAATGAGCAGTTCTTC. The chain is built from TRBV7-2 and TRBJ2-1; 7 bases are shared with TRBD2. Trimming took 7 bases from V and 4 from J; bases not matched to a gene: 10. Germline V gene data show CDR1 as SGHTA and CDR2 as FQGNSA. The CDR3 runs to 15 residues.

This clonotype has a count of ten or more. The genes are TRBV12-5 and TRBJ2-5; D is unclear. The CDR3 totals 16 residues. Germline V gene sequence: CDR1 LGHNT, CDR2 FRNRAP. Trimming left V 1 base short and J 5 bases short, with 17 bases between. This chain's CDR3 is CASGLGHPGMGETQYF. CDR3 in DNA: TGTGCTAGTGGTTTGGGCCACCCCGGTATGGGCGAGACCCAGTACTTC.

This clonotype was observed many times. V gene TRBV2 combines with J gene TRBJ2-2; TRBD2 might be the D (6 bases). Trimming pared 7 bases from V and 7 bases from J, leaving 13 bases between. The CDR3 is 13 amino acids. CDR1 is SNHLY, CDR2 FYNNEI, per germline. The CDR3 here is CASTAGLGGELFF. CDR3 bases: TGTGCCAGCACGGCGGGATTGGGCGGGGAGCTGTTTTTT.

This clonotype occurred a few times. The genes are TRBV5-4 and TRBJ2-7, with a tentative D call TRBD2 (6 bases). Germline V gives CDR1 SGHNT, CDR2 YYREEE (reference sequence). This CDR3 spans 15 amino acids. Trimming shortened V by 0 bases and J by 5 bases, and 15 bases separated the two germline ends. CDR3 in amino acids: CASSLGSGEFHEQYF. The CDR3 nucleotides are TGTGCCAGCAGCTTGGGGTCGGGGGAGTTCCACGAGCAGTACTTC.

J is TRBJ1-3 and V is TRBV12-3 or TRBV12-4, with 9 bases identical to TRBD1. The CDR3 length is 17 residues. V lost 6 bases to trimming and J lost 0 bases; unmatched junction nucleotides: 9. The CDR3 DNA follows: TGTGCCAGCAGACCGGGACAGGGATCGAGCTCTGGAAACACCATATATTTT. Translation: CASRPGQGSSSGNTIYF.

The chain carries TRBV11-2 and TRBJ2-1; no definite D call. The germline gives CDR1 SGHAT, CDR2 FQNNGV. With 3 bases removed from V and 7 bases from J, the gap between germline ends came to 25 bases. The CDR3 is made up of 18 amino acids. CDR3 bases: TGTGCCAGCAGCTTTTATCTGGGTCCGGGTTCTATACCAAATGAGCAGTTCTTC. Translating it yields CASSFYLGPGSIPNEQFF. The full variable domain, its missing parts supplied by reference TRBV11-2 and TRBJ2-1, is EAGVAQSPRYKIIEKRQSVAFWCNPISGHATLYWYQQILGQGPKLLIQFQNNGVVDDSQLPKDRFSAERLKGVDSTLKIQPAKLEDSAVYLCASSFYLGPGSIPNEQFFGPGTRLTVL.

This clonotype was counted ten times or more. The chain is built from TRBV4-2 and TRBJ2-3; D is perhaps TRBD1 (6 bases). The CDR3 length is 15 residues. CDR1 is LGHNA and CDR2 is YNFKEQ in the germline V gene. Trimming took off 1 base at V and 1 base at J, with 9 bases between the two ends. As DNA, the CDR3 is TGTGCCAGCAGCCAAGCAGGGGACCGCACAGATACGCAGTATTTT. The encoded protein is CASSQAGDRTDTQYF.

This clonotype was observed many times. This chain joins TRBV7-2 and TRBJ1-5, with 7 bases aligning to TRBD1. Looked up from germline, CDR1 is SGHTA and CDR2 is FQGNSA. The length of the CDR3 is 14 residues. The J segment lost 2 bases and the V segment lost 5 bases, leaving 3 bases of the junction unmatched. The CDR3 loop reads CASSTGQGNQPQHF. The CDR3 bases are TGTGCCAGCAGCACTGGACAGGGCAATCAGCCCCAGCATTTT.

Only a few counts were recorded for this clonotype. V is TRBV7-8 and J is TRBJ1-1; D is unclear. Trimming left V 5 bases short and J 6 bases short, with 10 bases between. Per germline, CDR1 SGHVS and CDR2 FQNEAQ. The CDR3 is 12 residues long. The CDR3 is CASSNTRPEAFF. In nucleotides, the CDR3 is TGTGCCAGCAGCAACACCAGGCCTGAAGCTTTCTTT.

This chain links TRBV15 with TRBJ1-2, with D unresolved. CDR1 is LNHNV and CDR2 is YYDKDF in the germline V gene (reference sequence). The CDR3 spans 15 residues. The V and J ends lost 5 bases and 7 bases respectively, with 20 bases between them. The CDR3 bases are TGTGCCACCAGCGAGTATGGAGAGGGCCGGGGTGGCTACACCTTC. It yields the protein CATSEYGEGRGGYTF.

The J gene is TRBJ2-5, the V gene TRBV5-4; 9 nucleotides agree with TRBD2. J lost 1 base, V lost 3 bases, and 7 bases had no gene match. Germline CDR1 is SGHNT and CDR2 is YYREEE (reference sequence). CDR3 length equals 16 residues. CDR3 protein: CASSSGAGGLQETQYF. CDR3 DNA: TGTGCCAGCAGCTCGGGCGCGGGGGGGCTCCAAGAGACCCAGTACTTC.

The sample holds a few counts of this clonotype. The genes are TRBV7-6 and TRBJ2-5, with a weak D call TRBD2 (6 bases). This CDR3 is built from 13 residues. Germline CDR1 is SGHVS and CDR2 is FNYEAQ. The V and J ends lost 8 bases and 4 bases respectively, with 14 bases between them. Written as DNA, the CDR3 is TGTGCCAGCGGGAGGCAGGCGGGAGAGACCCAGTACTTC. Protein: CASGRQAGETQYF.

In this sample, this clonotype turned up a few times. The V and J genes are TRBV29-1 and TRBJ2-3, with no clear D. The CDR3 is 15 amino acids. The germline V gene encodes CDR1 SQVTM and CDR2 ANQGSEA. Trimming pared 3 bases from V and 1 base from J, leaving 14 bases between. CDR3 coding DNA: TGCAGCGTTGAGGGCGCGCGGTTAGGCACAGATACGCAGTATTTT. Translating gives CSVEGARLGTDTQYF.

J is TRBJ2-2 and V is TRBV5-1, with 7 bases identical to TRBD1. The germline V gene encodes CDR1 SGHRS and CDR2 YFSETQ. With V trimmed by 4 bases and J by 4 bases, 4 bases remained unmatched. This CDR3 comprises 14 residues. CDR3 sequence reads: CASSTGQATGELFF. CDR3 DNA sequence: TGCGCCAGCAGCACCGGACAGGCCACCGGGGAGCTGTTTTTT.

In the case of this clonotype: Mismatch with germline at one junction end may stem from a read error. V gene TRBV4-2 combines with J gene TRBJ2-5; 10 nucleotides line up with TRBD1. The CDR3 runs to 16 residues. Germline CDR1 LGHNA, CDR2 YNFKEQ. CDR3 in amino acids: CASSQAPGQGSETQNF. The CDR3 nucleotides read TGTGCCAGCAGCCAAGCACCGGGACAGGGGAGCGAGACCCAGAACTTC.

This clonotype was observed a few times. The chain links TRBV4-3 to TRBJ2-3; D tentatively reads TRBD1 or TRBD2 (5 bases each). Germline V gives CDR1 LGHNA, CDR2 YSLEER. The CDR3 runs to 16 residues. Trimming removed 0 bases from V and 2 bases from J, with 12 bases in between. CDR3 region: CASSQDGRGPTDTQYF. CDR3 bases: TGCGCCAGCAGCCAAGACGGCCGGGGACCCACAGATACGCAGTATTTT.

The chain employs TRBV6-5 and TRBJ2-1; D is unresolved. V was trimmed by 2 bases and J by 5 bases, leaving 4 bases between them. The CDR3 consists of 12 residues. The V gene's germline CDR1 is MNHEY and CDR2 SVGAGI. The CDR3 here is CASSYGDNEQFF. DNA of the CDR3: TGTGCCAGCAGTTACGGCGACAATGAGCAGTTCTTC.

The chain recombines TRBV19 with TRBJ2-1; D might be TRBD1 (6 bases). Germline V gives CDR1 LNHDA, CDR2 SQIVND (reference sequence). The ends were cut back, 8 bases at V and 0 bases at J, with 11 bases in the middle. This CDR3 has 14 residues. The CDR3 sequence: CASSDRRSYNEQFF. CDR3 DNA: TGTGCCAGTTCGGACAGACGCTCCTACAATGAGCAGTTCTTC.

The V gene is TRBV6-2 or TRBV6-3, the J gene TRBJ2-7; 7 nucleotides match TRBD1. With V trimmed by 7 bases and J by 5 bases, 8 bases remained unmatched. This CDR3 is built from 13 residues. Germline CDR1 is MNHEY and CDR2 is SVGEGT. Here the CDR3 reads CASTSSDRDEQYF. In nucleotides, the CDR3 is TGTGCCAGCACCTCCTCCGACAGGGACGAGCAGTACTTC.

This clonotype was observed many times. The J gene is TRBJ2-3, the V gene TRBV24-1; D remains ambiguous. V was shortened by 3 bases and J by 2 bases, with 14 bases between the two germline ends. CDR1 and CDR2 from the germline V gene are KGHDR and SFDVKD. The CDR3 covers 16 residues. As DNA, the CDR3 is TGTGCCACCAGTGATCCGCTCGGCGGCTACACAGATACGCAGTATTTT. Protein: CATSDPLGGYTDTQYF.

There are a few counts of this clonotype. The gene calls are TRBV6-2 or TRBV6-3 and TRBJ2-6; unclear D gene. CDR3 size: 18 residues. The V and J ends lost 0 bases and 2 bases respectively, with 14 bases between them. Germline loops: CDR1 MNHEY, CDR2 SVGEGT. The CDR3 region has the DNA TGTGCCAGCAGTTACTCGAACCAGGCGAGCCCTGGGGCCAACGTCCTGACTTTC. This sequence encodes CASSYSNQASPGANVLTF.

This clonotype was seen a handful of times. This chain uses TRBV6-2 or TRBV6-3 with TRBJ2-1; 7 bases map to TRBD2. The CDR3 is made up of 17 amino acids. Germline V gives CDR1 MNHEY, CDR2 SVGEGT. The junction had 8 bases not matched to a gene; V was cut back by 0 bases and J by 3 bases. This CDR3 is CASSYSSTSGIYNEQFF. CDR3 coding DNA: TGTGCCAGCAGTTACTCGAGTACCAGCGGGATCTACAATGAGCAGTTCTTC.

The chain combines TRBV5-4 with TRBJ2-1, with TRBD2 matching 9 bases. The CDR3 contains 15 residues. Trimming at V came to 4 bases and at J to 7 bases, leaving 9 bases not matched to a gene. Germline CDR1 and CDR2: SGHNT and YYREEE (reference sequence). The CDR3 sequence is CASSTPGTSSNEQFF. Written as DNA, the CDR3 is TGTGCCAGCAGCACGCCCGGGACTAGCTCTAATGAGCAGTTCTTC.

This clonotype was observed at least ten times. The CDR3 region has the DNA TGTGCCAGCAGCCAACAGGGGTCCGGGTCTGGAAACACCATATATTTT. Its translation: CASSQQGSGSGNTIYF. The J gene is TRBJ1-3, the V gene TRBV7-2, with 7 bases matching TRBD1. Germline lookup yields CDR1 SGHTA and CDR2 FQGNSA. The CDR3 loop spans 16 amino acids. Trimming cost V 5 bases and J 1 base; bases outside gene matches: 8.

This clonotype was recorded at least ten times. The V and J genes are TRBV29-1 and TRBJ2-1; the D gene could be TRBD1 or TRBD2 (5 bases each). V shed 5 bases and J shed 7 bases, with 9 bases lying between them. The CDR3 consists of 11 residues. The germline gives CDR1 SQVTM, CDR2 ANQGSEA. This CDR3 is CSVPWGNEQFF. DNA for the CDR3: TGCAGCGTTCCCTGGGGGAATGAGCAGTTCTTC.

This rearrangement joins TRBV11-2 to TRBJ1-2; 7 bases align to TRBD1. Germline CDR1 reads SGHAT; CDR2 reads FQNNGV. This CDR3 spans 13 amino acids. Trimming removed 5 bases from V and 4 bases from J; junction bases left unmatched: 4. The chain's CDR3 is CASSQQGGYGYTF. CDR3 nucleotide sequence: TGTGCCAGCAGCCAGCAGGGGGGCTATGGCTACACCTTC.

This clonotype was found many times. The CDR3 loop reads CASSFARQGRFVSTDTQYF. In DNA, the CDR3 is TGCGCCAGCAGCTTCGCGCGCCAGGGAAGGTTTGTCAGCACAGATACGCAGTATTTT. V usage is TRBV5-1 and J usage is TRBJ2-3, with D perhaps matching TRBD1 (5 bases). This CDR3 is built from 19 residues. Deletions cut 2 bases from V and 0 bases from J, with 22 bases between. Looked up from germline, CDR1 is SGHRS and CDR2 is YFSETQ.

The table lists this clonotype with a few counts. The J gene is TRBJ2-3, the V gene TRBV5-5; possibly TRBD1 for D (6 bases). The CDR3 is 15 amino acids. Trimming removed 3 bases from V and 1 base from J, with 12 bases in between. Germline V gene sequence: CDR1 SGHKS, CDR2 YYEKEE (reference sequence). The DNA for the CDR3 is TGTGCCAGCAGCTCCGGGACACAGCGCACAGATACGCAGTATTTT. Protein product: CASSSGTQRTDTQYF.

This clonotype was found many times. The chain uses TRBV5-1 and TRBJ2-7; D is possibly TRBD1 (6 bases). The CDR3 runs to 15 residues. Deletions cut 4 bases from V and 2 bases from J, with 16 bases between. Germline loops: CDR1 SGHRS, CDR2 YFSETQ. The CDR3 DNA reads TGCGCCAGCAGCCTTACAGGGCTCCCCACCTACGAGCAGTACTTC. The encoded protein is CASSLTGLPTYEQYF.